These 5 T cell receptor beta chains originate from one sample sequenced in a study of T cell repertoires in cytomegalovirus infection. These receptors are not linked to any known antigen. TCRdb re-analysed the reads in MiXCR, keeping a single row per CDR3 protein. The table lists about 900,000 distinct CDR3 sequences, approximately 30% of them singletons, with about an eighth in the top ten. The sample consisted of cultured CD8+ T cells from PBMCs, taken from culture after CMV antigen stimulation. The source of these receptors is a human donor in good health (CMV status not recorded). Some clones in this sample may be carry-over from other donors' samples.

This clonotype was seen a few times. The rearrangement uses TRBV6-1 and TRBJ2-3, with 10 bases identical to TRBD1. CDR1 MNHNS and CDR2 SASEGT come from the germline V gene. There are 17 residues in the CDR3. After removal of 5 bases from V and 5 bases from J, the junction contained 13 bases not matched to a gene. The CDR3 region has the DNA TGTGCCAGCAGTTACGAATGGACAGGGGGGCGAGGAGATACGCAGTATTTT. Its translation is CASSYEWTGGRGDTQYF.

This clonotype was counted between two and nine times. As DNA, the CDR3 is TGTGCCAGCAGCTCCCTGACTAGCGGGGAGTTCGGCACAGATACGCAGTATTTT. Translating it yields CASSSLTSGEFGTDTQYF. V and J are TRBV7-8 and TRBJ2-3, with 11 bases matching TRBD2. The V segment lost 4 bases and the J segment 1 base; nucleotides outside the gene matches: 10. The V gene's germline CDR1 is SGHVS and CDR2 FQNEAQ. This CDR3 region has 18 residues.

The sample holds a few counts of this clonotype. The chain combines TRBV27 with TRBJ1-1; D unresolved. The CDR3 runs 17 residues. Germline CDR1 MNHEY, CDR2 SMNVEV (reference sequence). The V end was cut by 2 bases, the J end by 0 bases, with 16 bases between. CDR3 nucleotide sequence: TGTGCCAGCAGTTTAGGGCAGGAGCCTCCCTTGAACACTGAAGCTTTCTTT. Amino acid sequence: CASSLGQEPPLNTEAFF.

V usage is TRBV14 and J usage is TRBJ1-6; D possibly corresponds to TRBD1 (5 bases). Trimming pared 3 bases from V and 7 bases from J, leaving 13 bases between. The CDR3 is made up of 15 amino acids. Germline loops: CDR1 SGHDN, CDR2 FVKESK. The DNA for the CDR3 is TGTGCCAGCAGCCAGCTCTCCTGGACAAATTCACCCCTCCACTTT. Protein product: CASSQLSWTNSPLHF.

CDR3 in DNA: TGTGCCAGTAGTATGGCTGGAGGAGGTCAGCCCCAGCATTTT. This translates into CASSMAGGGQPQHF. The rearrangement links TRBV19 to TRBJ1-5; no definite D call. V lost 3 bases and J 6 bases, leaving 12 bases between the germline ends. This CDR3 region has 14 residues. Germline V lookup: CDR1 LNHDA, CDR2 SQIVND (reference sequence).